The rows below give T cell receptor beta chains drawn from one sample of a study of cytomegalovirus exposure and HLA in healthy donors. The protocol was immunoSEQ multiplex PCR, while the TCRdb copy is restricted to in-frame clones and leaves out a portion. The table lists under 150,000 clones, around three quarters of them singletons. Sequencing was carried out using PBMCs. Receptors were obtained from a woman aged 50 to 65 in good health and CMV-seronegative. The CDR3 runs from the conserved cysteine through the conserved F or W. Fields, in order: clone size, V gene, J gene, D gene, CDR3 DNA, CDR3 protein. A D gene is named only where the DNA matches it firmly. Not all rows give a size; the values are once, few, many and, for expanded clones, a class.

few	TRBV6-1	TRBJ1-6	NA	TGTGCCAGCAGTGGGGGCAATCCCTATGACATGACACTACTCCACTTT	CASSGGNPYDMTLLHF
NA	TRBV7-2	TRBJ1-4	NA	TGTGCCAGCAGTTTTCCGGGAACAGGGCTGTTTTTT	CASSFPGTGLFF
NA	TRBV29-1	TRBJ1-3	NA	TGCAGCGTTGAAGGCAGCGTTCTCTCTGGAAACACCATATATTTT	CSVEGSVLSGNTIYF
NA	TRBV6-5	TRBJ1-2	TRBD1	TGTGCCAGCAGTTTACAGGGGAACTATGGCTACACCTTC	CASSLQGNYGYTF
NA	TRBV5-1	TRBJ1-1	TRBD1	TGCGCCAGCAGCTTGGTCGCGGGACAGGGGAACACTGAAGCTTTCTTT	CASSLVAGQGNTEAFF
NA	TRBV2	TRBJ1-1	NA	TGTGCCACCAAGACAGCTAAAGCTTTCTTT	CATKTAKAFF
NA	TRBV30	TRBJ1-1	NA	TGTGCCTGGAACGGCGGCTTGAACACTGAAGCTTTCTTT	CAWNGGLNTEAFF
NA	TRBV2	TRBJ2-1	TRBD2	TGTGCCAGCAGTAATCCCCTAGCGGGCCCGCCAAATGAGCAGTTCTTC	CASSNPLAGPPNEQFF
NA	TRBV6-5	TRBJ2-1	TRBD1	TGTGCCAGCAGTTACTCGTCCGGGGACAGGGGCAATGAGCAGTTCTTC	CASSYSSGDRGNEQFF
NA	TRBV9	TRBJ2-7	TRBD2	TGTGCCAGCAGCGTAGAGAAGACTAGCGGGAGCTCCTACGAGCAGTACTTC	CASSVEKTSGSSYEQYF
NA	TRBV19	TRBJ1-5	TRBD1	TGTGCCACCCGAAGGAGAACAGGGGACTCGGGGCCCCAGCATTTT	CATRRRTGDSGPQHF
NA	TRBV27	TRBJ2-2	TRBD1	TGTGCCATAGGGGGACAGGGGGGCACCGGGGAGCTGTTTTTT	CAIGGQGGTGELFF
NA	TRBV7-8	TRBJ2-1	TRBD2	TGTGCCAGCAGGAAGAGCGGGAGGGCCCTAGATGAGCAGTTCTTC	CASRKSGRALDEQFF
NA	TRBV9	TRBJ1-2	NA	TGTGCCAGCAGCGTTCTACAGGGTCAAGGTCTAAATGGCTACCCCTTC	CASSVLQGQGLNGYPF
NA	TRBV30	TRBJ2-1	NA	TGTGCCTGGAACAGGTTTTACAATGAGCAGTTCTTC	CAWNRFYNEQFF
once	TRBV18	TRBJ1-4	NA	TGTGCCAGCTCACAACTAACAGGGCAGCCCGGTGAAAAACTGTTTTTT	CASSQLTGQPGEKLFF
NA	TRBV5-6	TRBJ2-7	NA	TGTGCCAGCAGCTTGGGGGTACAGGTGCGGACCTACGAGCAGTACTTC	CASSLGVQVRTYEQYF
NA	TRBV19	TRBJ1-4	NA	TGTGCCAGTAGTATGGGCGGGCGCGGTGAAAAACTGTTTTTT	CASSMGGRGEKLFF
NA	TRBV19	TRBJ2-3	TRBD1	TGTGCCAGTAGTACCCGCGGGACAGGGTTTCAAGTCCCAGATACGCAGTATTTT	CASSTRGTGFQVPDTQYF
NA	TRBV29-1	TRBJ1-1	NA	TGCAGCGTTGAAAGACAGCCGAATGAAGCTTTCTTT	CSVERQPNEAFF
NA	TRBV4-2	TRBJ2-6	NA	TGTGCCAGCAGCCAAGAAATATTCTACTCTGGGGCCAACGTCCTGACTTTC	CASSQEIFYSGANVLTF
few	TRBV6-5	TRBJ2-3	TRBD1	TGTGCCAGCAGTTACTCGGCAGGGGGCGTGGAGCAGTATTTT	CASSYSAGGVEQYF
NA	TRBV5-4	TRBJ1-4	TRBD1	TGTGCCAGCAGCTTGGGTCGACTGGACAGGGCGGAAAAACTGTTTTTT	CASSLGRLDRAEKLFF
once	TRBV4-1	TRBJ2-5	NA	TGCGCCAGCAGCCAATTTCGGAGGGAGACCCAGTACTTC	CASSQFRRETQYF
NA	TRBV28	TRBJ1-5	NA	TGTGCCAGCAGTTTCCTAGACGGCGCGGGTCAGCCCCAGCATTTT	CASSFLDGAGQPQHF
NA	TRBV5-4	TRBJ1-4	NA	TGTGCCAGCAGCTTTGCCCCGAGGGCTAATGAAAAACTGTTTTTT	CASSFAPRANEKLFF
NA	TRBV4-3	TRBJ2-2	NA	TGCGCCAGCAGCCACTTTAAAGCGGCAGGGGAAGTTGGCGGGGAGCTGTTTTTT	CASSHFKAAGEVGGELFF
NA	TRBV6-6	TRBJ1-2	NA	TGTGCCAGCAGTCCGAGCGGAAGCTATGGCTACACCTTC	CASSPSGSYGYTF
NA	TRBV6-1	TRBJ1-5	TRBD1	TGTGCCAGCAGTGAGCGACAGGGGGCAAGCAATCAGCCCCAGAATTTT	CASSERQGASNQPQNF
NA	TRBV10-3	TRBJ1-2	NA	TGTGCCATCAAGGCCACCTCAGGGGGCTACACCTTC	CAIKATSGGYTF
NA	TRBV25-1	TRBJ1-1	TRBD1	TGTGCCAGCAGTAACACATTACCGGGACAGGATGACACTGAAGCTTTCTTT	CASSNTLPGQDDTEAFF
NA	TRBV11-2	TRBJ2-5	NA	TGTGCCAGCAGTCAGGGTGCTAAAGAGACCCAGTACTTC	CASSQGAKETQYF
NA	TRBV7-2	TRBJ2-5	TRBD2	TGTGCCAGCAGCCGGAACCGGGAGGGGACCCAGTACTTC	CASSRNREGTQYF
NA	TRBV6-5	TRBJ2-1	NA	TGTGCCAGCAGCAGACGCGGACTATTCAATGAGCAGTTCTTC	CASSRRGLFNEQFF
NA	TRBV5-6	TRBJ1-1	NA	TGTGCCAGCAGTCCGATGCAGGGTGTCGGTTTTACTAGCCTTTGGGCTTTCTTT	CASSPMQGVGFTSLWAFF
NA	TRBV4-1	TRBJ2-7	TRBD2	TGCGCCAGCAGCCAGGGAGGACTAGCCGGCAATACCTACGAGCAGTACTTC	CASSQGGLAGNTYEQYF
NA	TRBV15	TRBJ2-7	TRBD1	TGTGCCACCAGCAGCAGACAGGGAGACGAGCAGTACTTC	CATSSRQGDEQYF
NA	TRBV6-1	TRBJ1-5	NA	TGTGCCATCCCCGGACACATCAATCAGCCCCAGCATTTT	CAIPGHINQPQHF
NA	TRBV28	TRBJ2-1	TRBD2	TGTGCCAGCAGTAAAAGCGGGGGTAGCTCCTACAATGAGCAGTTCTTC	CASSKSGGSSYNEQFF
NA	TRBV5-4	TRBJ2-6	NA	TGTGCCAGCAGAGTAATGGGGGCAGGGGCCAACGTCCTGACTTTC	CASRVMGAGANVLTF
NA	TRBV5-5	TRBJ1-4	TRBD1	TGTGCCAGCAGCTTGGACCACAGGGGGTCAACTAATGAAAAACTGTTTTTT	CASSLDHRGSTNEKLFF
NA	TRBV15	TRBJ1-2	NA	TGTGCCACCAGCAGAGATCTTAGCTATGGCTACACCTTC	CATSRDLSYGYTF
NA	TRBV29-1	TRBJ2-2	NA	TGCAGCGTTGAAGATTCCAGGGGTGCCGGGGAGCTGTTTTTT	CSVEDSRGAGELFF